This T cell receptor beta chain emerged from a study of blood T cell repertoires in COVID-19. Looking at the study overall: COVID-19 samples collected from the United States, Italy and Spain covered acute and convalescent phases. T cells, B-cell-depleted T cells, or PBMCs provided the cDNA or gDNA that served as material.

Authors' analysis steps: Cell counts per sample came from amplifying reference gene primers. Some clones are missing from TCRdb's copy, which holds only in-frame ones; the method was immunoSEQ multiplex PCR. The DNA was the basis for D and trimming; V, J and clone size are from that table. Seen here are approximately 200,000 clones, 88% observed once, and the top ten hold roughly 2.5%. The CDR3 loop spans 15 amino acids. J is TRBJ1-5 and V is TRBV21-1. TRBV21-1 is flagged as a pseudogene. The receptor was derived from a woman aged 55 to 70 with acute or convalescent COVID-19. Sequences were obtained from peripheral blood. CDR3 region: CASSYSAAGNQPQHF. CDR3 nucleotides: TGTGCCAGCAGCTATTCAGCGGCCGGCAATCAGCCCCAGCATTTT.